This paragraph covers one T cell receptor beta chain sequence. No antigen is known for it. Per-base qualities were not stored, and no clone one base away is much larger. The immunoSEQ Assay, a bias-controlled multiplex PCR, was used to amplify TCRbeta CDR3 regions from genomic DNA. Per the authors' processing: Within the assay, amplification of reference gene primers was used to estimate how many nucleated cells each sample contained. Sequence reads were collapsed and filtered to measure the absolute abundance of every unique TCRbeta CDR3 rearrangement. For each sample, productive Simpson clonality was calculated as the square root of Simpson's diversity index across productive rearrangements. TCRdb carries this immuneACCESS record with in-frame sequences only. Its versions omit some clonotypes, under half of them owing to an unresolved V gene in the studies checked, with the rest unexplained. V and J calls and clone size are as listed in that table; D and trimming were resolved from the DNA. The sample contains 300,000 to 350,000 clones, 80% to 90% of them found a single time. The ten largest clones take up approximately 4.6% of the sample.

The data stem from a study of blood T cell repertoires in COVID-19 (dated by TCRdb to 2018 to 2020). Regarding the complete study: Samples from collaborators originated in the United States, Italy and Spain and spanned both the acute and convalescent phases of COVID-19. The material from the prospective study consisted of cDNA or gDNA derived from T cells, B-cell-depleted T cells, or PBMCs. The dataset comprised deeply sampled blood TCRbeta repertoires from subjects exposed to, actively infected with, or recovered from COVID-19. The repertoires were released in a freely available public database intended as a resource for research on the immune response to SARS-CoV-2. Samples came from the ongoing ImmuneRACE study (first 160 participants) plus 1,254 subjects from 6 global collaborators. The sample metadata nearly always contained a de-identified subject ID, COVID-19 status, age in years and sex. Where HLA class I and class II types were available, the types were taken from metadata supplied by the sample provider, not from assay-based typing.

Taken from the germline V gene (reference sequence), the CDR1 and CDR2 loops are MNHEY and SMNVEV. V loses 3 bases at its end and J loses 4 bases; junction bases beyond the gene matches: 17. Reading from cysteine to phenylalanine, the CDR3 counts 21 amino acids. The sequence is cut down to CDR3 DNA, 63 bases in frame from base 1. In the prospective study, participants were about 18 to 95 years old, resided in approximately 22 geographic areas of the United States, and were enrolled through a virtual design. To assign participants to cohorts, the prospective study relied on clinical history that participants themselves reported in a screening survey and a study questionnaire. Mobile phlebotomists in the prospective study collected whole blood, serum and a nasopharyngeal or oropharyngeal swab from every participant. Participants in the prospective study had the option to provide additional blood draws and questionnaires over a roughly 2-month period. Blood samples from the prospective study were shipped frozen or at room temperature prior to DNA extraction.

Results the study describes overall, beyond this receptor: The quantity of clinical and demographic metadata differed by source and by participant and was supplied without curation.

Recombination joined TRBV27 with TRBJ2-1, with 14 bases aligning to TRBD2. This TCR was recovered from a woman aged 40 to 49 with acute COVID-19. Material: PBMCs or T cells enriched from blood (not recorded which). The CDR3 has the sequence CASSFRIGGLAGVMKYNEQFF. The nucleotides are TGTGCCAGCAGTTTTCGGATAGGGGGACTAGCGGGAGTTATGAAGTACAATGAGCAGTTCTTC.